These T cell receptor beta chains were read from a single sample in a study of T cells in Graves' hyperthyroidism and ophthalmopathy. MiXCR was run by TCRdb on the multiplex PCR reads, yielding one entry per CDR3 protein. The sample includes 75,000 to 100,000 distinct CDR3 sequences, about 37% seen only once; the top ten take around 9.6%. The sequencing input was peripheral blood or thyroid tissue (not recorded which). The receptors come from a woman aged 25 to 45 with Graves' hyperthyroidism. The CDR3 runs from the conserved cysteine through the conserved F or W. Fields, in order: D gene, CDR3 length, V gene, CDR3 protein. A D gene is named only where the DNA matches it firmly.

D gene: -; CDR3 length: 16; V gene: TRBV5-6; CDR3 protein: CASSLYGVLGNQPQHF
D gene: -; CDR3 length: 14; V gene: TRBV7-9; CDR3 protein: CASSFGLTGAEQFF
D gene: -; CDR3 length: 13; V gene: TRBV20-1; CDR3 protein: CSATGVLGNEQYF
D gene: TRBD2; CDR3 length: 17; V gene: TRBV4-1; CDR3 protein: CASSQEGAGGRGETQYF
D gene: TRBD2; CDR3 length: 14; V gene: TRBV10-2; CDR3 protein: CASKTGLAGVEQYF
D gene: -; CDR3 length: 13; V gene: TRBV10-1; CDR3 protein: CASSESANYEQYF
D gene: -; CDR3 length: 14; V gene: TRBV6-6; CDR3 protein: CASSVGFGTYEQYF
D gene: TRBD1; CDR3 length: 14; V gene: TRBV5-1; CDR3 protein: CASSDRDRVGEQYF
D gene: TRBD2; CDR3 length: 15; V gene: TRBV13; CDR3 protein: CASSLGREWSREQYF
D gene: -; CDR3 length: 15; V gene: TRBV20-1; CDR3 protein: CSARDSRVNTGELFF
D gene: -; CDR3 length: 14; V gene: TRBV10-2; CDR3 protein: CASGGGSSNQPQHF
D gene: -; CDR3 length: 18; V gene: TRBV7-2; CDR3 protein: CASSLAPLGGGRTDTQYF
D gene: -; CDR3 length: 13; V gene: TRBV11-2; CDR3 protein: CASSLDGTGGAFF
D gene: -; CDR3 length: 13; V gene: TRBV12-3/TRBV12-4; CDR3 protein: CASSLTNNQPQHF
D gene: -; CDR3 length: 12; V gene: TRBV2; CDR3 protein: CASSEEGGELFF
D gene: TRBD1; CDR3 length: 14; V gene: TRBV28; CDR3 protein: CASIRDRNTGELFF
D gene: -; CDR3 length: 13; V gene: TRBV7-2; CDR3 protein: CASSVDVNQPQHF
D gene: TRBD1; CDR3 length: 14; V gene: TRBV7-3; CDR3 protein: CASSPGGTGNKAFF
D gene: TRBD1; CDR3 length: 17; V gene: TRBV7-3; CDR3 protein: CASSLDDDRGMLNTEAF